The source of this T cell receptor beta chain is a study of T cell responses to AZD1222 COVID-19 vaccine. Generated by immunoSEQ multiplex PCR, the TCRdb table keeps only in-frame clones and is missing some. The table lists 100,000 to 150,000 clones, over 70% of them singletons, with around 5.6% in the top ten. On this clone: Its antigen is not known.

Regarding the study as a whole: Unmutated variant regions are reportedly the target of nearly half of TCRs that are spike-specific.

Germline V lookup: CDR1 MNHEY, CDR2 SMNVEV (reference sequence). V lost 5 bases and J lost 8, with 27 bases in between. The CDR3 consists of 17 residues. The source was peripheral blood, collected on day 0 of AZD1222 vaccination. This sequence was found in an adult in good health. This chain connects TRBV27 to TRBJ1-2, with no clear D. CDR3 loop: CASSPRRTASLRGGYTF. The CDR3 DNA follows: TGTGCCAGCAGTCCACGGAGGACGGCAAGTCTACGAGGGGGCTACACCTTC.